Detailed here is one T cell receptor beta chain. PCR involved 60 Vbeta and 13 Jbeta primers. Assay used: immunoSEQ multiplex PCR; TCRdb lists only in-frame clones, some missing. This sample has some 120,000 clones, with about 79% found just once. This entry comes from a study of cytomegalovirus exposure and HLA in healthy donors. The CDR3 totals 14 residues. Per the germline V gene, CDR1 is SNHLY and CDR2 is FYNNEI. V was shortened by 3 bases and J by 3 bases, with 11 bases between the two germline ends. This sequence originates from a man in his fifties in good health and CMV-seronegative. This chain links TRBV2 with TRBJ2-5; D might be TRBD2 (6 bases). The specimen was PBMCs. CDR3 coding DNA: TGTGCCAGCAGTGAGGGCGGGGTTAAAGAGACCCAGTACTTC. As protein: CASSEGGVKETQYF.